Listed here is a single TCR beta chain. As yet, its antigen is unknown. The immunoSEQ assay was v3.0, run at survey level. Sequencing was performed with immunoSEQ multiplex PCR; in TCRdb, only in-frame clones are kept and a portion is missing. Seen here are 20,000 to 25,000 clones, under 80% observed once, and the top ten hold approximately 10%. The CDR3 consists of 15 residues. V was clipped by 0 bases and J by 3 bases; unmatched bases: 5. Germline lookup yields CDR1 SGHRS and CDR2 YFSETQ. These data come from a study of long-term antiretroviral therapy in people with HIV. DNA was extracted from approximately 0.95-9.8 million thawed cryopreserved PBMC. Study-wide findings and caveats: Transplant donor controls retained higher diversity, though diversity increased after ART. Collection of the blood, which took place between the mid-2000s and the late 2010s, possibly occurred under older ART regimens. Controls showed broader CDR3 length ranges than did the HIV repertoires.

Sample: unsorted PBMCs, taken 1.1 years before starting antiretroviral therapy. The V gene is TRBV5-1, the J gene TRBJ2-7; 8 nucleotides line up with TRBD1. The clonotype was recovered from a woman aged 35 to 49 with HIV. This CDR3 reads CASSLGDRISYEQYF. The DNA of the CDR3 is TGCGCCAGCAGCTTGGGGGACAGGATAAGCTACGAGCAGTACTTC.